These 7 T cell receptor beta chains were sequenced from one sample in a study of PD-L1 blockade in urothelial cancer. The data were produced by immunoSEQ multiplex PCR, yet TCRdb's version contains in-frame clones alone and is incomplete. The sample includes roughly 43,000 clones, more than 65% seen only once; the top ten take roughly 2.8%. The sequencing here drew on PBMCs, taken around atezolizumab (anti-PD-L1) treatment. The receptors were gathered from a man in his sixties or seventies with urothelial cancer.

The chain is built from TRBV19 and TRBJ2-1; 7 bases agree with TRBD1. Germline V lookup: CDR1 LNHDA, CDR2 SQIVND (reference sequence). J gave up 6 bases and V 11 bases, and 16 bases lay outside the gene matches. This CDR3 has 15 residues. CDR3 in amino acids: CAGSENRQGRNEQFF. CDR3 in DNA: TGTGCCGGAAGCGAAAATAGACAGGGCCGCAATGAGCAGTTCTTC. The full variable domain, in which reference TRBV19 and TRBJ2-1 provide the parts outside the CDR3, is DGGITQSPKYLFRKEGQNVTLSCEQNLNHDAMYWYRQDPGQGLRLIYYSQIVNDFQKGDIAEGYSVSREKKESFPLTVTSAQKNPTAFYLCAGSENRQGRNEQFFGPGTRLTVL.

The chain uses TRBV2 and TRBJ2-1, with TRBD2 identical over 12 bases. The CDR3 has 14 residues. Germline CDR1 reads SNHLY; CDR2 reads FYNNEI. With V trimmed by 8 bases and J by 13 bases, 12 bases remained unmatched. The CDR3 DNA follows: TGTGCCAGCGGGCCGACTAGCGGGAGTATAGATCAGTTCTTC. Translating it yields CASGPTSGSIDQFF.

CDR3 nucleotides: TGTGCCAGCAGCTTAGGGAGACAGGTTGGTGAGCAGTTCTTC. It encodes CASSLGRQVGEQFF. The rearrangement links TRBV11-3 to TRBJ2-1; D may be TRBD1 (6 bases). The CDR3 length is 14 residues. Trimming took off 1 base at V and 9 bases at J, with 13 bases between the two ends. The germline CDR1 and CDR2 sequences are SGHNT and YENEEA.

The rearrangement uses TRBV7-2 and TRBJ2-3; D is undetermined. Germline CDR1 and CDR2: SGHTA and FQGNSA. The CDR3 has 13 amino acids. The ends were cut back, 3 bases at V and 1 base at J, with 5 bases in the middle. CDR3 sequence (DNA): TGTGCCAGCAGCTTGGGCCGCACAGATACGCAGTATTTT. It specifies CASSLGRTDTQYF. Full variable domain (remainder filled in from reference TRBV7-2 and TRBJ2-3): GAGVSQSPSNKVTEKGKDVELRCDPISGHTALYWYRQSLGQGLEFLIYFQGNSAPDKSGLPSDRFSAERTGGSVSTLTIQRTQQEDSAVYLCASSLGRTDTQYFGPGTRLTVL.

The table lists this clone with a few counts. The chain carries TRBV6-5 and TRBJ2-2, with D tentatively TRBD1 (5 bases). V was trimmed by 2 bases and J by 7 bases, leaving 5 bases between them. Germline V lookup: CDR1 MNHEY, CDR2 SVGAGI. The CDR3 sequence is 12 residues long. The DNA for the CDR3 is TGTGCCAGCAGTTACAGGGGCGGGGAGCTGTTTTTT. Translation: CASSYRGGELFF.

This sequence joins TRBV4-3 and TRBJ2-7; 7 bases are a match to TRBD2. The CDR3 contains 15 residues. V trimming: 4 bases; J trimming: 6 bases; junction bases outside the gene matches: 12. Per germline, CDR1 LGHNA and CDR2 YSLEER. The CDR3 DNA is TGCGCCAGCAGCCGAGTCTCCCTGGGAGGGTCCGAGCAGTACTTC. This sequence encodes CASSRVSLGGSEQYF.

The chain carries TRBV9 and TRBJ1-5; perhaps TRBD1 as D (5 bases). Between the trimmed V and J ends, which lost 0 bases and 6 bases, there was a span of 10 bases. This CDR3 is 14 amino acids long. CDR1 is SGDLS and CDR2 is YYNGEE in the germline V gene. The CDR3 region has the DNA TGTGCCAGCAGCGTAGACGGACAAAGTCAGCCCCAGCATTTT. It specifies CASSVDGQSQPQHF. The full variable domain, completed using reference TRBV9 and TRBJ1-5, is DSGVTQTPKHLITATGQRVTLRCSPRSGDLSVYWYQQSLDQGLQFLIQYYNGEERAKGNILERFSAQQFPDLHSELNLSSLELGDSALYFCASSVDGQSQPQHFGDGTRLSIL.